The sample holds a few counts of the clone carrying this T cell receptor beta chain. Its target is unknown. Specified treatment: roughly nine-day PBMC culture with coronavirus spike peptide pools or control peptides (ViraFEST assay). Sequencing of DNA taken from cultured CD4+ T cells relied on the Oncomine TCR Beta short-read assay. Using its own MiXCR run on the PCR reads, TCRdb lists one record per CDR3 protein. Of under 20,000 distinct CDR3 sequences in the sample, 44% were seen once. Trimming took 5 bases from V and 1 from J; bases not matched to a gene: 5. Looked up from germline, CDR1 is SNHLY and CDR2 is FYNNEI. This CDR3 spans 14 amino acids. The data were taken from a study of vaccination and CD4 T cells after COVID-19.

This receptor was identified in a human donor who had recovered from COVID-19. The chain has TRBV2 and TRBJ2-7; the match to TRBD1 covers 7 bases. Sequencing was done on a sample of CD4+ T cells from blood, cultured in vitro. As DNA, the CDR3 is TGTGCCAGCAGTTACGGGACAGCTTCCTACGAGCAGTACTTC. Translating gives CASSYGTASYEQYF.